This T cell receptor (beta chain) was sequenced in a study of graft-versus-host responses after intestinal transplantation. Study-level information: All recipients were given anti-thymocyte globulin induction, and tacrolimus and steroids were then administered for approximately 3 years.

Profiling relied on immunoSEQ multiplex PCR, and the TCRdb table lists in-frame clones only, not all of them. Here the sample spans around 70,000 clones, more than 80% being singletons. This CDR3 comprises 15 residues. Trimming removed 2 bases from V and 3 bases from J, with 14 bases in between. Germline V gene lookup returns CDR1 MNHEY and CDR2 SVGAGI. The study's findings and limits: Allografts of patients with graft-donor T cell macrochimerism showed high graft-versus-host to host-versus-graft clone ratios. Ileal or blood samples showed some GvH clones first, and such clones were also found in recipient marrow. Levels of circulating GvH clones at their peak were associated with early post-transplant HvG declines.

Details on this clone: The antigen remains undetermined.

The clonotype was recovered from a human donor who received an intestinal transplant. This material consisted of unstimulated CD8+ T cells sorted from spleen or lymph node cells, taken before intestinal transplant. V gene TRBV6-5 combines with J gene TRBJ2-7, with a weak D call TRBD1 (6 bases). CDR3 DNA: TGTGCCAGCAGTTACACGTGGGACATAGGCTACGAGCAGTACTTC. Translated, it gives CASSYTWDIGYEQYF.